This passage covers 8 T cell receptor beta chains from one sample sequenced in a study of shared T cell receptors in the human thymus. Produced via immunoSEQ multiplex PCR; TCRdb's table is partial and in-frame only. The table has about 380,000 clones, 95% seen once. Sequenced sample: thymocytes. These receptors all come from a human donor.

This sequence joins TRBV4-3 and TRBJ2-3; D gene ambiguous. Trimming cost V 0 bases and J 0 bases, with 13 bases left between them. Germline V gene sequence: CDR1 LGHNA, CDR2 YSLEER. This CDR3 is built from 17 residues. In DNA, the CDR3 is TGCGCCAGCAGCCAAGACCCCCAGCTGACTAGCACAGATACGCAGTATTTT. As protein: CASSQDPQLTSTDTQYF.

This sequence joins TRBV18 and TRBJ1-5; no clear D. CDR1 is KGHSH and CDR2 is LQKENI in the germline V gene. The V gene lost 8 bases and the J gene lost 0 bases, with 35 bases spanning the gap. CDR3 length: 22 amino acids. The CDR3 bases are TGTGCCAGCCCAGTGTCTATGTCGCAGAGTTTAAATACAGTGTATAGCAATCAGCCCCAGCATTTT. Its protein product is CASPVSMSQSLNTVYSNQPQHF. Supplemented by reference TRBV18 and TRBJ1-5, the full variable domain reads NAGVMQNPRHLVRRRGQEARLRCSPMKGHSHVYWYRQLPEEGLKFMVYLQKENIIDESGMPKERFSAEFPKEGPSILRIQQVVRGDSAAYFCASPVSMSQSLNTVYSNQPQHFGDGTRLSIL.

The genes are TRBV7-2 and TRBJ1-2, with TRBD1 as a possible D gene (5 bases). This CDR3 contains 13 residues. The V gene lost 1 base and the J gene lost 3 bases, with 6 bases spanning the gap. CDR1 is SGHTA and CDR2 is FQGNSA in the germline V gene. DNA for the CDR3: TGTGCCAGCAGCTTAGTGGGGCACTATGGCTACACCTTC. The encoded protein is CASSLVGHYGYTF.

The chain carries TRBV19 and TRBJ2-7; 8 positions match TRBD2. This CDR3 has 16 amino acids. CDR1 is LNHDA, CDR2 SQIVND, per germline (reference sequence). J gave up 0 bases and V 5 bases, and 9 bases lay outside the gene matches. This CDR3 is CASSYMHSGDSYEQYF. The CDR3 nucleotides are TGTGCCAGTAGTTACATGCATAGCGGGGACTCCTACGAGCAGTACTTC.

For the CDR3, the DNA is TGTGCCAGCAGCTTAGAGGCGGTCAGACCCTCCTACGAGCAGTACTTC. Translation gives CASSLEAVRPSYEQYF. The J gene is TRBJ2-7, the V gene TRBV7-9; D not resolved. V was pared by 1 base and J by 0 bases, with 13 bases between. CDR3 length equals 16 residues. Germline assignment: CDR1 SEHNR and CDR2 FQNEAQ (reference sequence).

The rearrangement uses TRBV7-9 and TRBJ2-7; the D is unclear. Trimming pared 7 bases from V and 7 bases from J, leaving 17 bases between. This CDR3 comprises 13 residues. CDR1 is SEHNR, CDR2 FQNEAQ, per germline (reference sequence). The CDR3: CASIPSPFSEQYF. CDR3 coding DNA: TGTGCCAGCATCCCAAGCCCCTTCTCAGAGCAGTACTTC. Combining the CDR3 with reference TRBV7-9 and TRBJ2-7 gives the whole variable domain DTGVSQNPRHKITKRGQNVTFRCDPISEHNRLYWYRQTLGQGPEFLTYFQNEAQLEKSRLLSDRFSAERPKGSFSTLEIQRTEQGDSAMYLCASIPSPFSEQYFGPGTRLTVT.

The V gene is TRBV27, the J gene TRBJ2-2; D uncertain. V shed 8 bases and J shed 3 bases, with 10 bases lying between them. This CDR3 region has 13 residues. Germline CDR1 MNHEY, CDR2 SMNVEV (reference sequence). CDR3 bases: TGTGCCAGCCAGAGGCACTACACCGGGGAGCTGTTTTTT. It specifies CASQRHYTGELFF.

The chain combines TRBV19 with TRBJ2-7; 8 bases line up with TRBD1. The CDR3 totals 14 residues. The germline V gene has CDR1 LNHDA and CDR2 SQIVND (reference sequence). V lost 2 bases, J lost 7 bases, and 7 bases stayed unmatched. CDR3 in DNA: TGTGCCAGTAGTATACCCAGGGGGCGCCGGGAGCAGTACTTC. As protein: CASSIPRGRREQYF.